Here is one TCR beta chain with its context. This clone was found once. The target of this receptor is not known. Base qualities are not provided; no much larger clone lies one nucleotide away. These data are taken from a study of T cell changes during pregnancy in multiple sclerosis (dated by TCRdb to about 2019). Concerning the study at large: The study examined how the T cell repertoire changed over the course of pregnancy in women with multiple sclerosis.

The library was produced with the immunoSEQ multiplex PCR assay. The table was pulled from immuneACCESS by TCRdb, which kept in-frame rearrangements only. Such tables lose some clones; where checked, under half of the loss comes from unresolved V genes, and the rest has no known cause. The sample has tens of thousands of clones on record, 80% to 95% of them singletons. Roughly 0.49% of the sample is held by the ten biggest clonotypes. The CDR3, from cysteine to phenylalanine, totals 16 residues. Only the CDR3 DNA is retained, 48 bases long and in frame from the first base. CDR1 is given as SGHDN and CDR2 as FVKESK, both from the germline V gene. The germline V end is reduced by 3 bases and the J end by 4 bases; junction bases left unmatched: 10.

This clonotype originated in a female donor with multiple sclerosis, enrolled in a pregnancy study. This sample comprised CD4+ T cells from peripheral blood mononuclear cells, obtained in the third trimester of pregnancy. The chain links TRBV14 with TRBJ2-3; 7 junctional bases match TRBD2. The CDR3 reads as follows: CASSQRAGAGADTQYF. Here is the DNA: TGTGCCAGCAGCCAGAGGGCGGGAGCGGGCGCAGATACGCAGTATTTT.